A selection of T cell receptor beta chains follows, all from one sample in a study of T cell changes during pregnancy in multiple sclerosis. Repertoires were generated with immunoSEQ multiplex PCR, while TCRdb's copy carries only in-frame clones and drops some. In the table there are under 60,000 clones, approximately 95% of which are singletons. This specimen consisted of CD4+ T cells from peripheral blood mononuclear cells, obtained in the third trimester of pregnancy. The receptors come from a female donor with multiple sclerosis, enrolled in a pregnancy study. The CDR3 runs from the conserved cysteine through the conserved F or W. The order of the fields is clone size, J gene, V gene, D gene, CDR3 protein, CDR3 DNA. The D gene is left open where the match is weak. Size values are once, few and many counts, or a class for expanded clones, and some rows have none.

size: NA
J: TRBJ1-4
V: TRBV19
D: TRBD1
CDR3: CASDRTGGVGANEKLFF
DNA: TGTGCCAGCGACCGGACAGGGGGGGTTGGGGCTAATGAAAAACTGTTTTTT

size: NA
J: TRBJ2-3
V: TRBV6-5
D: NA
CDR3: CASSYLGQRSTDTQYF
DNA: TGTGCCAGCAGTTACTTAGGACAGCGAAGCACAGATACGCAGTATTTT

size: NA
J: TRBJ2-5
V: TRBV7-7
D: TRBD2
CDR3: CASSSGTRQETQYF
DNA: TGTGCTAGCAGCTCCGGGACTAGACAAGAGACCCAGTACTTC

size: once
J: TRBJ2-7
V: TRBV7-9
D: NA
CDR3: CASSFPGTSEQYF
DNA: TGTGCCAGCAGCTTCCCTGGGACTTCAGAGCAGTACTTC

size: NA
J: TRBJ2-7
V: TRBV5-1
D: NA
CDR3: CASSLVPGGIPYEQYF
DNA: TGCGCCAGCAGCTTGGTCCCCGGGGGAATCCCTTACGAGCAGTACTTC

size: NA
J: TRBJ2-7
V: TRBV6-1
D: TRBD2
CDR3: CASSPSGVYEQYF
DNA: TGTGCCAGCAGTCCTAGCGGGGTTTACGAGCAGTACTTC

size: many
J: TRBJ2-1
V: TRBV19
D: NA
CDR3: CASSITAVLGYNEQFF
DNA: TGTGCCAGTAGTATAACAGCGGTCCTCGGCTACAATGAGCAGTTCTTC

size: NA
J: TRBJ1-2
V: TRBV19
D: TRBD1
CDR3: CASSIRQGPRIVYTF
DNA: TGTGCCAGTAGTATCCGACAGGGGCCGCGGATTGTCTACACCTTC

size: NA
J: TRBJ1-3
V: TRBV5-4
D: NA
CDR3: CASSLRGRGNTIYF
DNA: TGTGCCAGCAGCTTGAGGGGCCGGGGAAACACCATATATTTT

size: NA
J: TRBJ1-1
V: TRBV19
D: TRBD1
CDR3: CASSIRTGSRSTEAFF
DNA: TGTGCCAGTAGTATTAGGACAGGGTCGCGTAGCACTGAAGCTTTCTTT

size: NA
J: TRBJ2-1
V: TRBV30
D: TRBD2
CDR3: CAWRTSGGAREQFF
DNA: TGTGCCTGGAGGACTAGCGGGGGGGCACGTGAGCAGTTCTTC

size: once
J: TRBJ1-4
V: TRBV18
D: TRBD1
CDR3: CASSPPGQGYEKLFF
DNA: TGTGCCAGCTCACCTCCGGGACAGGGTTATGAAAAACTGTTTTTT

size: NA
J: TRBJ1-1
V: TRBV6-5
D: NA
CDR3: CASSYAGRTEAFF
DNA: TGTGCCAGCAGTTACGCAGGAAGGACTGAAGCTTTCTTT

size: NA
J: TRBJ2-7
V: TRBV9
D: NA
CDR3: CASSVGAGVSSYEQYF
DNA: TGTGCCAGCAGCGTAGGAGCAGGGGTCTCCTCCTACGAGCAGTACTTC

size: few
J: TRBJ1-3
V: TRBV14
D: NA
CDR3: CASSQQGISIYF
DNA: TGTGCCAGCAGCCAGCAGGGGATCTCCATATATTTT

size: NA
J: TRBJ2-7
V: TRBV5-4
D: NA
CDR3: CASSLAGGLGEQYF
DNA: TGTGCCAGCAGCTTGGCCGGGGGACTTGGCGAGCAGTACTTC

size: NA
J: TRBJ2-4
V: TRBV27
D: TRBD1
CDR3: CASRGGQGWNIQYF
DNA: TGTGCCAGCAGGGGGGGACAGGGGTGGAACATTCAGTACTTC

size: NA
J: TRBJ2-3
V: TRBV7-6
D: TRBD2
CDR3: CASSLGAGAGDTQYF
DNA: TGTGCCAGCAGCTTGGGAGCGGGGGCGGGAGATACGCAGTATTTT